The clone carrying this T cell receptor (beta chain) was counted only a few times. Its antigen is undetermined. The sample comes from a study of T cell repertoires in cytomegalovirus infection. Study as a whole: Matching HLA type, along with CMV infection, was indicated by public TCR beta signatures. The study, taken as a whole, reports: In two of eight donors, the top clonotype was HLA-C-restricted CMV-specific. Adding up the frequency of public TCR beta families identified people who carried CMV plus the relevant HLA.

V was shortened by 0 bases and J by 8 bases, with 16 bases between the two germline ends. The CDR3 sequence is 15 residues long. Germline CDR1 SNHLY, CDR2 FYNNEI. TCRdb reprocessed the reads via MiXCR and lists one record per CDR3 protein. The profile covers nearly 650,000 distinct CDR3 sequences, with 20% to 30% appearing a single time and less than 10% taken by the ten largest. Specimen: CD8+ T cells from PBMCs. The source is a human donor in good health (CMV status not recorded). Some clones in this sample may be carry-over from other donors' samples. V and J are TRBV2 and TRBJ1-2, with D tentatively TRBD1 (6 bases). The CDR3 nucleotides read TGTGCCAGCAGTGAAGCGCTTCAGGGGATTCGGGGCTACACCTTC. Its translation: CASSEALQGIRGYTF.